This T cell receptor beta chain comes out of a study of CD8 T cells in ankylosing spondylitis. Study observations and caveats: A motif in TCR beta, a set of eight or nine highly homologous variants, appeared characteristic of ankylosing spondylitis blood.

Per germline, CDR1 LGHNA and CDR2 YNFKEQ. Trimming pared 4 bases from V and 2 bases from J, leaving 8 bases between. There are 13 residues in the CDR3. This clonotype was seen more than once but under ten times. Its antigen is currently unknown. Making use of molecular barcodes, quantitative 5'-RACE generated TCR beta libraries. TCRdb called the 5' RACE reads again in MiXCR, with one record for every CDR3 protein. Of about 700,000 distinct CDR3 sequences in the sample, roughly 19% were seen once. The receptor was derived from a male donor with ankylosing spondylitis. Sequencing input: blood, either unsorted or a sorted T cell fraction (not recorded which). V and J are TRBV4-2 and TRBJ2-5; D remains ambiguous. CDR3 sequence: CASSPRIQETQYF. The CDR3 nucleotides are TGTGCCAGCAGCCCCCGCATACAAGAGACCCAGTACTTC.